The 2 T cell receptor beta chains below were found in one sample sequenced in a study of T cell responses to AZD1222 COVID-19 vaccine. Assay: immunoSEQ multiplex PCR; the TCRdb copy retains only in-frame clones and omits some. The sample has about 70,000 clones, around 85% seen once; the top ten hold about a fifth. The sequencing here drew on peripheral blood, taken on day 0 of AZD1222 vaccination. Source of these receptors: an adult in good health.

The chain couples TRBV4-2 to TRBJ2-3; D possibly uses TRBD1 or TRBD2 (5 bases each). Germline V gene lookup returns CDR1 LGHNA and CDR2 YNFKEQ. The V end was cut by 0 bases, the J end by 2 bases, with 12 bases between. The CDR3 runs to 16 residues. The CDR3 sequence: CASSQEGSGHTDTQYF. The CDR3 DNA reads as TGTGCCAGCAGCCAAGAAGGGAGCGGACACACAGATACGCAGTATTTT.

V and J are TRBV19 and TRBJ1-2; D is undetermined. The CDR3 consists of 12 residues. Germline values: CDR1 LNHDA, CDR2 SQIVND (reference sequence). Trimming took off 2 bases at V and 1 base at J, with 2 bases between the two ends. CDR3 region: CASSIYNYGYTF. CDR3 DNA sequence: TGTGCCAGTAGTATATATAACTATGGCTACACCTTC.